What follows is one T cell receptor beta chain and its context. Trimming removed 2 bases from V and 6 bases from J, with 8 bases in between. Germline V gene lookup returns CDR1 MNHEY and CDR2 SVGAGI. The CDR3 is 13 residues long. Only in-frame clones appear in the TCRdb table, and some are missing; sequencing was by immunoSEQ multiplex PCR. The sample has about 68,000 clones, 70% to 90% seen once. This entry is derived from a study of blood T cell repertoires in COVID-19. Study-wide context: The study drew acute and convalescent COVID-19 samples from the United States, Italy and Spain. In each case, the material was cDNA or gDNA derived from T cells, B-cell-depleted T cells, or PBMCs.

The specimen was peripheral blood. V gene TRBV6-5 combines with J gene TRBJ1-5; no reliable D call. This TCR derives from a man under 40 with acute or convalescent COVID-19. The CDR3 reads CASSYLPGQPQHF. The CDR3 bases are TGTGCCAGCAGTTACCTCCCCGGTCAGCCCCAGCATTTT.